The 14 T cell receptor beta chains reported below all come from one sample, sequenced in a study of response to subunit inactivated influenza vaccine. TCRdb reprocessed the RT-PCR reads via MiXCR and lists one record per CDR3 protein. This sample has 530,000 or so distinct CDR3 sequences; 25% occur once, and the top ten carry about 1.9%. The material sequenced was CD4+ T cells sorted from PBMCs, taken less than 6 days after vaccination. These receptors were collected from a man aged 45-65 years who received an inactivated influenza vaccine.

J is TRBJ2-3 and V is TRBV3-1; no definite D call. V shed 3 bases and J shed 10 bases, with 14 bases lying between them. Germline values: CDR1 LGHDT, CDR2 YNNKEL (reference sequence). This CDR3 spans 13 amino acids. DNA of the CDR3: TGTGCCAGCAGCCATTCCGACCCACCGTCGCAGTATTTT. It translates to CASSHSDPPSQYF.

The chain employs TRBV15 and TRBJ1-1; D is uncertain. The germline V gene has CDR1 LNHNV and CDR2 YYDKDF (reference sequence). Between the trimmed V and J ends, which lost 0 bases and 1 base, there was a span of 12 bases. CDR3 length equals 16 residues. The CDR3 region is CATSREVPTANTEAFF. The CDR3 DNA sequence: TGTGCCACCAGCAGAGAAGTCCCTACTGCGAACACTGAAGCTTTCTTT.

Only a few counts were recorded for this clonotype. This rearrangement joins TRBV20-1 to TRBJ2-3; no firm D call. Looked up from germline, CDR1 is DFQATT and CDR2 is SNEGSKA (reference sequence). The CDR3 sequence is 15 residues long. In DNA form, the CDR3 reads TGCAGCGCTGTCTCCGGCCGATCTAGCACAGATACGCAGTATTTT. Translated: CSAVSGRSSTDTQYF.

This chain uses TRBV12-3 or TRBV12-4 with TRBJ2-3; 7 bases fit TRBD2. V was clipped by 6 bases and J by 3 bases; unmatched bases: 12. The CDR3 runs to 16 residues. The DNA of the CDR3 is TGTGCCAGCAGCGAGGGCCCGGGGCGGGGGACAGATACGCAGTATTTT. The encoded protein is CASSEGPGRGTDTQYF.

This chain uses TRBV7-2 with TRBJ2-3; 7 nucleotides line up with TRBD1. The CDR3 length is 13 residues. Germline V gene data show CDR1 as SGHTA and CDR2 as FQGNSA. V gave up 5 bases and J gave up 6 bases; unmatched junction bases: 5. The DNA of the CDR3 is TGTGCCAGCAGCAACAGGGGCATGGATACGCAGTATTTT. Its protein is CASSNRGMDTQYF. Full variable domain (missing parts from reference TRBV7-2 and TRBJ2-3): GAGVSQSPSNKVTEKGKDVELRCDPISGHTALYWYRQSLGQGLEFLIYFQGNSAPDKSGLPSDRFSAERTGGSVSTLTIQRTQQEDSAVYLCASSNRGMDTQYFGPGTRLTVL.

This clonotype was recorded a few times. The CDR3 nucleotides are TGTGCCATCAGTTCAGCGGTCTCTGGAAACACCATATATTTT. It specifies CAISSAVSGNTIYF. This chain joins TRBV10-3 and TRBJ1-3; D uncertain. Trimming removed 5 bases from V and 0 bases from J, with 8 bases in between. Per the germline V gene, CDR1 is ENHRY and CDR2 is SYGVKD. This CDR3 is built from 14 residues.

This clonotype was detected only a few times. The chain combines TRBV7-2 with TRBJ2-7; 11 bases line up with TRBD2. The germline CDR1 and CDR2 sequences are SGHTA and FQGNSA. The CDR3 length is 16 residues. Trimming at V came to 0 bases and at J to 5 bases, leaving 6 bases not matched to a gene. CDR3 protein: CASSLAGTSGSHEQYF. The CDR3 DNA reads TGTGCCAGCAGCTTAGCAGGTACTAGCGGGAGCCACGAGCAGTACTTC.

This chain connects TRBV6-2 or TRBV6-3 to TRBJ1-1, with 7 bases aligning to TRBD1. V dropped 6 bases and J dropped 6; count of bases not matched to a gene: 7. CDR3 length equals 13 residues. The germline V gene encodes CDR1 MNHEY and CDR2 SVGEGT. The CDR3 is CASRDRSRPEAFF. The CDR3 DNA is TGTGCCAGCAGGGACAGGTCACGGCCTGAAGCTTTCTTT.

The rearrangement links TRBV5-5 to TRBJ2-2; D is perhaps TRBD1 or TRBD2 (5 bases each). CDR1 SGHKS and CDR2 YYEKEE come from the germline V gene (reference sequence). This CDR3 is built from 14 residues. V lost 3 bases to trimming and J lost 7 bases, with 13 bases between them. The CDR3 region has the DNA TGTGCCAGCAGCTGGGGGTCGAGTGGCGGGGAGCTGTTTTTT. It specifies CASSWGSSGGELFF.

This chain uses TRBV6-1 with TRBJ2-5, with 9 nucleotides matching TRBD2. Germline assignment: CDR1 MNHNS and CDR2 SASEGT. The CDR3 spans 14 residues. V lost 9 bases, J lost 5 bases, and 10 bases stayed unmatched. In nucleotides, the CDR3 is TGTGCCAGTAAATCGGCGGGGGGGCGTGAGACCCAGTACTTC. Residues: CASKSAGGRETQYF.

This clonotype was counted only a few times. This sequence joins TRBV4-3 and TRBJ1-4; unclear D gene. V gave up 4 bases and J gave up 0 bases, with 12 bases separating them. The CDR3 totals 16 residues. Germline loops: CDR1 LGHNA, CDR2 YSLEER. The CDR3 DNA reads TGCGCCAGCAGCCCCTCAGGAGGTGCAACTAATGAAAAACTGTTTTTT. As protein: CASSPSGGATNEKLFF.

V gene TRBV7-3 combines with J gene TRBJ2-3, with a tentative D call TRBD2 (6 bases). The CDR3 spans 15 residues. V was trimmed by 6 bases and J by 4 bases, leaving 17 bases between them. Looked up from germline, CDR1 is SGHTA and CDR2 is FQGTGA. Here the CDR3 reads CASRPGTSTPDTQYF. CDR3 in DNA: TGTGCCAGCAGACCCGGGACTTCAACCCCAGATACGCAGTATTTT.

This clonotype appeared many times. The chain joins TRBV10-3 to TRBJ1-2, with 8 bases identical to TRBD1. The V gene's germline CDR1 is ENHRY and CDR2 SYGVKD. The CDR3 spans 14 residues. The V and J ends lost 7 bases and 4 bases, in that order; junction bases with no gene match: 8. CDR3 amino acids: CAIKDTGGSYGYTF. DNA of the CDR3: TGTGCCATCAAGGATACAGGGGGTTCCTATGGCTACACCTTC.

V is TRBV9 and J is TRBJ1-1; 7 positions agree with TRBD1. Germline CDR1 is SGDLS and CDR2 is YYNGEE. The V gene end was trimmed by 0 bases and the J gene end by 2 bases; junction bases not matched to a gene: 4. The CDR3 covers 15 residues. The CDR3 reads CASSVGGTANTEAFF. Here the CDR3 DNA reads TGTGCCAGCAGCGTAGGAGGGACAGCTAACACTGAAGCTTTCTTT.